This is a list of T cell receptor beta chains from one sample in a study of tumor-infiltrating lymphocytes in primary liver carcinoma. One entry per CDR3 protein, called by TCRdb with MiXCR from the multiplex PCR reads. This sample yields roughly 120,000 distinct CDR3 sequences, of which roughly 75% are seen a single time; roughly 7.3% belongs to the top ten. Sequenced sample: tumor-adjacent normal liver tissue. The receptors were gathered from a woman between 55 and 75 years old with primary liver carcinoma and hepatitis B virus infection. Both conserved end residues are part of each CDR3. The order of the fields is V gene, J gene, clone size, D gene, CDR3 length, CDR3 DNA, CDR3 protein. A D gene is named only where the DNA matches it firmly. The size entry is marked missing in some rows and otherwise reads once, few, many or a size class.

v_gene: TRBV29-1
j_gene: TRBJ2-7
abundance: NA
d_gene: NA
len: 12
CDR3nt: TGCAGCGTTGAAGGGACACGGGACGAACAGTACTTC
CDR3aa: CSVEGTRDEQYF

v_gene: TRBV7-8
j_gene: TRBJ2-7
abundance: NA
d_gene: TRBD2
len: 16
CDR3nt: TGTGCCAGCAGCTCACCGGGAGGTTTGAGGGCCTACGAGCAGTACTTC
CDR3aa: CASSSPGGLRAYEQYF

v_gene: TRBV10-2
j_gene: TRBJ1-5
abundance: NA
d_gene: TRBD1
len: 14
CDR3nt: TGCGCCAGCGCTGGGACAGGGGGCAGCCAGCCCCAGCATTTT
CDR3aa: CASAGTGGSQPQHF

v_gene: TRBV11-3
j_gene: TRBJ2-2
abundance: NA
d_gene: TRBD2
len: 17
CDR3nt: TGTTTCAGCAGCTTAGGCAAGCTAGCGGGAAACATCGGGGAGCTGTTTTTT
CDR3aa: CFSSLGKLAGNIGELFF

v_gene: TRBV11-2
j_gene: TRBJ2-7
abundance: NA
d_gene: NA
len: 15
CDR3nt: TGTGCCAGCAGCTTATTGACGGGAGTGCTATATGAGCAGTATTTC
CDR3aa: CASSLLTGVLYEQYF

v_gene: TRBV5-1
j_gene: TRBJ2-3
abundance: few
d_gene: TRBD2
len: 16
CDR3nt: TGCGCCAGCAGCTTGGGCACTAGCGGGACGGCAGATACGCAGTATTTT
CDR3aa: CASSLGTSGTADTQYF

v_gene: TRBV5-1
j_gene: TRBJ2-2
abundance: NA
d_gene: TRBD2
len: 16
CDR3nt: TGCGCCAGCAGCCCCCTCGCGGGAGGGAACACTGGGGAGCTGTTTTTT
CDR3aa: CASSPLAGGNTGELFF

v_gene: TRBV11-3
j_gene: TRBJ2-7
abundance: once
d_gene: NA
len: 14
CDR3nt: TGTGCCGGCTGCTTGACCGGGACAACCTACGAGCAGTACTTC
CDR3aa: CAGCLTGTTYEQYF

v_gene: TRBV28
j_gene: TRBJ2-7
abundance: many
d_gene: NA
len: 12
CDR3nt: TGTGCCAGCAGTGCTACTAGCTACGAGCAGTACTTC
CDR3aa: CASSATSYEQYF

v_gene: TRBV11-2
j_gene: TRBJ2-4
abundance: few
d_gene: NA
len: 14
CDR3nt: TGTGCCAGCAGCTTAGATCGAGAAGGAAACAATCAGTACTTC
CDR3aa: CASSLDREGNNQYF

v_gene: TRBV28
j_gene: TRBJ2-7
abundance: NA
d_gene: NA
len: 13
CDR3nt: TGTGGCAGCAGTTTGGCTAGTTCCAACGAACAGTACTTC
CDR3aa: CGSSLASSNEQYF

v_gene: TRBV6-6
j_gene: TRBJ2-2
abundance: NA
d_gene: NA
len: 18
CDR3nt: TGTGCCAGCAGTTACTCCCGTTGGCTGGATATCAACACCGGGGAGCTGTTTTTT
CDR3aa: CASSYSRWLDINTGELFF

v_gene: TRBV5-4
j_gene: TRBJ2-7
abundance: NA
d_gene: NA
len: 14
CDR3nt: TGTGCTAGCATCTTTTCAGTCTCCACCTACGAGCAGTACTTC
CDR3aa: CASIFSVSTYEQYF

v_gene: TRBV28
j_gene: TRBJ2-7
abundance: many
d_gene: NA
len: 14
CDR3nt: TGTGCCAGCAGTGTGACAGCAGCCTCCTACGAGCAGTACTTC
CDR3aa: CASSVTAASYEQYF

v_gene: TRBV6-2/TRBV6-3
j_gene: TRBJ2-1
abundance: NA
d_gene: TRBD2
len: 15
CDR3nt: TGTGCCAACAGTATCTCCGGGACTAGTTCCAATGAGCAGTTCTTC
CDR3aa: CANSISGTSSNEQFF

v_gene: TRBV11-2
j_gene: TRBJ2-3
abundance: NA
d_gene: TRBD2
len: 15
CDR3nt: TGTGCCAGCACCCTTGGACTAGCAGGCCCAGATACGCAGTATTTT
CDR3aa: CASTLGLAGPDTQYF

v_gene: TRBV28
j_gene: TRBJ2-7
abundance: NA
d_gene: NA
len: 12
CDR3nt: TGTGCCAGCAGTAAGGGCTCCTACGAGCAGTACTTC
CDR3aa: CASSKGSYEQYF

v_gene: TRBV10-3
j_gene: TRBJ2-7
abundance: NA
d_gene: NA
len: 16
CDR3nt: TGTGCCAACAGTAAGTTGATCCTCGGGGGTTCCTACGAGCAGTACTTC
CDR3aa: CANSKLILGGSYEQYF

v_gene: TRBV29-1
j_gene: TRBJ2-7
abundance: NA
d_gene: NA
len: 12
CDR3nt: TGCAGCTTTGAAGGGGCATGGGACGAGCAGTACTTC
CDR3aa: CSFEGAWDEQYF

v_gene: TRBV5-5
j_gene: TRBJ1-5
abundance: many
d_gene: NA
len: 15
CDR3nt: TGTGCCAGCAGCTTGGCCATGTATAGCAATCAGCCCCAGCATTTT
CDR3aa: CASSLAMYSNQPQHF

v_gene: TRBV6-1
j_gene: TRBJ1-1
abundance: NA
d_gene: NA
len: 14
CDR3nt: TGTGCCAGCGGTGAAAGGGGGGTAGAGATGCAAGCTTTCTTT
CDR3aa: CASGERGVEMQAFF

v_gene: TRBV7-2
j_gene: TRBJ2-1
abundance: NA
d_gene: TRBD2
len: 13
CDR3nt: TGTGCCAGCAGCCTAGCGGCACACAATGAGCAGTTCTTC
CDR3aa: CASSLAAHNEQFF

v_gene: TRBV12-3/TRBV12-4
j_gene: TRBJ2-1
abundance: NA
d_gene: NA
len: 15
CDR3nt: TGTACCAGCTCTTTACGGCACGGCTCATACAATGAGCAGTTCTTC
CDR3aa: CTSSLRHGSYNEQFF

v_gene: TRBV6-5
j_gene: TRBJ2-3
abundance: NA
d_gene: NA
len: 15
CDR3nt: TGTGCCAGCAGATACTCCGCGGGTAGCATAGATACGCAGTATTTT
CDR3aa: CASRYSAGSIDTQYF

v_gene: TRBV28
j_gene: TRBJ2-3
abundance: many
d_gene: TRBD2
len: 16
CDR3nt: TGTGCCAGCAGTCCTGGGGACTATCGTGGCACAGATACGCAGTATTTT
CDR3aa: CASSPGDYRGTDTQYF

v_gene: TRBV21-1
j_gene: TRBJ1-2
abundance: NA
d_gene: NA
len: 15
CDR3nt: TGTGCCAGTAGCAAAGTGTGGCTAGTGAACTATGGCTACACCTTC
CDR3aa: CASSKVWLVNYGYTF

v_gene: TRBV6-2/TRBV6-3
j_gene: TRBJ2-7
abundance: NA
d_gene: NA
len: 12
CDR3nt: TGTGTTAGCAGTTCACACCTCTACGAGCAGTACTTC
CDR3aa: CVSSSHLYEQYF

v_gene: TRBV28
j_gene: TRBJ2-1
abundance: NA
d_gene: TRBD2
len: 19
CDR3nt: TGTGCCAGCAGGCACTCCCAGACTAGCGGGAGGCTCGGGCACAATGAGCAGTTCTTC
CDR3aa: CASRHSQTSGRLGHNEQFF